The 19 T cell receptor beta chains below were found in one sample sequenced in a study of T cell responses to AZD1222 COVID-19 vaccine. TCRdb's table, derived via immunoSEQ multiplex PCR, lists solely in-frame clones and lacks some. The data show roughly 140,000 clones, about nine tenths seen once. Sequenced here: peripheral blood, sampled on day 0 of AZD1222 vaccination. These receptors were obtained from an adult in good health.

The chain carries TRBV19 and TRBJ2-5; no firm D call. Germline-derived CDR1 and CDR2 are LNHDA and SQIVND (reference sequence). The germline V and J ends were trimmed by 8 bases and 4 bases, with 8 bases remaining between them. There are 11 residues in the CDR3. The CDR3 DNA reads as TGTGCCAGTTCCCTGGGAGAGACCCAGTACTTC. It translates to CASSLGETQYF. The variable domain in full, with the rest retrieved from reference TRBV19 and TRBJ2-5, is DGGITQSPKYLFRKEGQNVTLSCEQNLNHDAMYWYRQDPGQGLRLIYYSQIVNDFQKGDIAEGYSVSREKKESFPLTVTSAQKNPTAFYLCASSLGETQYFGPGTRLLVL.

This chain uses TRBV2 with TRBJ2-3, with TRBD2 identical over 7 bases. The CDR3 consists of 15 residues. With 6 bases clipped from V and 1 base from J, the junction kept 7 bases outside the gene matches. Germline CDR1 reads SNHLY; CDR2 reads FYNNEI. DNA for the CDR3: TGTGCCAGCAGAGTGACTAGCTACGGCACAGATACGCAGTATTTT. This encodes CASRVTSYGTDTQYF.

This clone was recorded once. This same CDR3 is encoded by further DNA sequences in the sample. The V and J genes are TRBV7-3 and TRBJ1-1; the D is unclear. This CDR3 has 13 residues. V lost 2 bases to trimming and J lost 0 bases, with 4 bases between them. Germline CDR1 reads SGHTA; CDR2 reads FQGTGA. CDR3: CASSLGMNTEAFF. The CDR3 region has the DNA TGTGCCAGCAGCTTAGGCATGAACACTGAAGCTTTCTTT.

The chain combines TRBV16 with TRBJ2-1; 11 bases map to TRBD2. CDR1 and CDR2 from the germline V gene are KGHSY and FQNENV. V shed 1 base, J shed 9 bases, and the junction held 11 bases outside the gene matches. The CDR3 runs to 17 residues. CDR3 in DNA: TGTGCCAGCAGCCAATTGGACCGAACTAGCGGGAGTAGTGAGCAGTTCTTC. Protein: CASSQLDRTSGSSEQFF.

The chain uses TRBV7-8 and TRBJ1-6; D ambiguous. Trimming removed 1 base from V and 0 bases from J, with 13 bases in between. The CDR3 loop spans 18 amino acids. In germline, CDR1 is SGHVS, CDR2 FQNEAQ. CDR3 in DNA: TGTGCCAGCAGCTTAGTCCCCACCGCGAGCTCCTATAATTCACCCCTCCACTTT. Translating gives CASSLVPTASSYNSPLHF.

This chain connects TRBV28 to TRBJ1-2, with 7 nucleotides matching TRBD1. After removal of 8 bases from V and 4 bases from J, the junction contained 10 bases not matched to a gene. CDR1 and CDR2 (germline): MDHEN, SYDVKM. The CDR3 totals 14 residues. In nucleotides, the CDR3 is TGTGCCAGCGGACCTACAGGGGTTTTCTATGGCTACACCTTC. Its translation: CASGPTGVFYGYTF.

The J gene is TRBJ2-1, the V gene TRBV27, with 7 bases fitting TRBD2. The CDR3 contains 15 residues. CDR1 MNHEY and CDR2 SMNVEV come from the germline V gene (reference sequence). The V gene end was trimmed by 3 bases and the J gene end by 4 bases; junction bases not matched to a gene: 6. CDR3 protein: CASSFVTSLYNEQFF. The CDR3 DNA reads as TGTGCCAGCAGTTTTGTGACTAGCCTGTACAATGAGCAGTTCTTC.

The rearrangement uses TRBV7-9 and TRBJ2-2, with 11 bases lining up with TRBD1. This CDR3 is built from 17 residues. The V segment lost 6 bases and the J segment 4 bases; nucleotides outside the gene matches: 10. The germline gives CDR1 SEHNR, CDR2 FQNEAQ (reference sequence). The CDR3 DNA sequence: TGTGCCAGCAGTCGAGATCCCGGGACAGGGGGCACCGGGGAGCTGTTTTTT. The encoded protein is CASSRDPGTGGTGELFF.

Written as DNA, the CDR3 is TGTGCCAGCAGTCCCTATCCCTTCGTGGCTAACTATGGCTACACCTTC. Residues: CASSPYPFVANYGYTF. The gene calls are TRBV28 and TRBJ1-2; D is ambiguous. The germline gives CDR1 MDHEN, CDR2 SYDVKM. V was pared by 5 bases and J by 0 bases, with 16 bases between. The CDR3 is made up of 16 amino acids.

This chain links TRBV9 with TRBJ2-7, with 8 bases that match TRBD2. V trimming: 2 bases; J trimming: 2 bases; junction bases outside the gene matches: 6. The length of the CDR3 is 15 residues. The germline V gene encodes CDR1 SGDLS and CDR2 YYNGEE. The CDR3 DNA sequence: TGTGCCAGCAGCGTGAGCGGGAGTACTACCTACGAGCAGTACTTC. Amino acids: CASSVSGSTTYEQYF.

This sequence joins TRBV28 and TRBJ1-5; D not resolved. Deletions cut 7 bases from V and 4 bases from J, with 17 bases between. The germline V gene has CDR1 MDHEN and CDR2 SYDVKM. The CDR3 sequence is 15 residues long. The chain's CDR3 is CASNDRRAINQPQHF. The CDR3 region has the DNA TGTGCCAGCAATGACCGACGGGCTATTAATCAGCCCCAGCATTTT.

The J gene is TRBJ1-5, the V gene TRBV27; 10 bases match TRBD1. Losses at the gene ends were 4 bases for V and 0 bases for J; bases not matched to a gene: 6. The CDR3 extends over 17 amino acids. Germline-derived CDR1 and CDR2 are MNHEY and SMNVEV (reference sequence). The CDR3 region is CASSSGTGDSSNQPQHF. The CDR3 region has the DNA TGTGCCAGCAGTTCCGGGACAGGGGATTCTAGCAATCAGCCCCAGCATTTT.

The chain is built from TRBV2 and TRBJ2-7; TRBD2 agrees at 8 bases. CDR1 is SNHLY, CDR2 FYNNEI, per germline. The CDR3 consists of 13 residues. V was clipped by 6 bases and J by 5 bases; unmatched bases: 6. The CDR3 DNA sequence: TGTGCCAGCAGATTAGCGGGACCCCACGAGCAGTACTTC. Encoded protein: CASRLAGPHEQYF.

This rearrangement joins TRBV2 to TRBJ2-5, with 9 bases matching TRBD1. V shed 6 bases and J 3 bases; nucleotides not matched to a gene: 5. This CDR3 comprises 14 residues. Germline V CDR1 and CDR2: SNHLY, FYNNEI. The CDR3 DNA reads as TGTGCCAGCAGGTTGACAGGGGGTGAAGAGACCCAGTACTTC. Translating it yields CASRLTGGEETQYF.

V is TRBV24-1 and J is TRBJ1-5; 8 positions agree with TRBD1. Germline lookup yields CDR1 KGHDR and CDR2 SFDVKD. With 9 bases clipped from V and 0 bases from J, the junction kept 12 bases outside the gene matches. The length of the CDR3 is 17 residues. For the CDR3, the DNA is TGTGCCACCCAGAGACAGGGGAAGAGGATTAGCAATCAGCCCCAGCATTTT. Its translation is CATQRQGKRISNQPQHF.

The V and J genes are TRBV19 and TRBJ2-2; no clear D. This CDR3 is 13 amino acids long. The germline CDR1 and CDR2 sequences are LNHDA and SQIVND (reference sequence). The germline V and J ends were trimmed by 3 bases and 6 bases, with 8 bases remaining between them. The CDR3 DNA reads as TGTGCCAGTAGTATTCGTGGTGCCGGGGAGCTGTTTTTT. It is translated as CASSIRGAGELFF.

The V call is TRBV4-3, the J call TRBJ2-7, with D uncertain. CDR1 is LGHNA and CDR2 is YSLEER in the germline V gene. V lost 0 bases, J lost 0 bases, and 12 bases lay in between. The CDR3 has 16 amino acids. The CDR3 loop is CASSQETTRVSYEQYF. In DNA form, the CDR3 reads TGCGCCAGCAGCCAAGAAACCACCAGAGTCTCCTACGAGCAGTACTTC.

The chain's CDR3 is CASSLNYKFANTFF. CDR3 DNA: TGTGCCAGCAGTTTAAATTACAAATTCGCCAACACTTTCTTT. This rearrangement joins TRBV28 to TRBJ1-1; D remains ambiguous. CDR1 MDHEN and CDR2 SYDVKM come from the germline V gene. V lost 2 bases to trimming and J lost 12 bases, with 19 bases between them. The CDR3 is 14 residues long.

V usage is TRBV27 and J usage is TRBJ2-7, with TRBD1 matching 9 bases. The CDR3 contains 14 residues. Trimming cost V 7 bases and J 6 bases; bases outside gene matches: 10. Per the germline V gene, CDR1 is MNHEY and CDR2 is SMNVEV (reference sequence). The CDR3 sequence: CASTSGQGIFEQYF. The CDR3 DNA reads TGTGCCAGCACCTCGGGACAGGGCATTTTCGAGCAGTACTTC.